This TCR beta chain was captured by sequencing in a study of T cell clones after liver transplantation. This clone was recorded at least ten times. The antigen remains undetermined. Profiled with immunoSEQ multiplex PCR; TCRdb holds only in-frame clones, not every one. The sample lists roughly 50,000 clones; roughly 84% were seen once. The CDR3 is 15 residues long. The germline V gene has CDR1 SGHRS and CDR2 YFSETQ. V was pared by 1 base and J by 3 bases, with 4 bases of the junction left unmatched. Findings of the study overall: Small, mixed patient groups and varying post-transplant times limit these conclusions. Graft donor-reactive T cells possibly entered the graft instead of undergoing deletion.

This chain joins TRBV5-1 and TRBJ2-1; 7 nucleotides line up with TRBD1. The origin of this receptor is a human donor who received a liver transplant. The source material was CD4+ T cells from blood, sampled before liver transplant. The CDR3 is CASSLPGTVYNEQFF. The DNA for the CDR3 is TGCGCCAGCAGCTTGCCCGGGACAGTCTACAATGAGCAGTTCTTC.